This T cell receptor (beta chain) is from a study of CD8+ T cells in alopecia areata. Details on this clone: No antigen is known for it.

As the sequencing template, cDNA was produced by extracting RNA and reverse transcribing it. Here immunoSEQ multiplex PCR was the method, and the copy in TCRdb shows in-frame clones only, minus some. The sample shows over 200,000 clones, 50% to 75% of them seen only once. Notes on the study in general: Tissue-resident alphabeta T cells belonging to normal skin likewise get sequenced within scalp specimens.

Treatment meaning: oral pan-JAK inhibitor, 5-10 mg twice daily. Per the germline V gene, CDR1 is SNHLY and CDR2 is FYNNEI. The V gene end was trimmed by 6 bases and the J gene end by 5 bases; junction bases not matched to a gene: 6. This CDR3 is built from 14 residues. Sequencing used CD4+ T cells sorted from blood, obtained at week 4, from a patient treated with tofacitinib. The chain has TRBV2 and TRBJ1-1; TRBD1 matches 10 bases. The receptor's source is a human donor with alopecia areata. CDR3 in amino acids: CASSLDRGHTEAFF. CDR3 DNA sequence: TGTGCCAGCAGCCTCGACAGGGGGCATACTGAAGCTTTCTTT.